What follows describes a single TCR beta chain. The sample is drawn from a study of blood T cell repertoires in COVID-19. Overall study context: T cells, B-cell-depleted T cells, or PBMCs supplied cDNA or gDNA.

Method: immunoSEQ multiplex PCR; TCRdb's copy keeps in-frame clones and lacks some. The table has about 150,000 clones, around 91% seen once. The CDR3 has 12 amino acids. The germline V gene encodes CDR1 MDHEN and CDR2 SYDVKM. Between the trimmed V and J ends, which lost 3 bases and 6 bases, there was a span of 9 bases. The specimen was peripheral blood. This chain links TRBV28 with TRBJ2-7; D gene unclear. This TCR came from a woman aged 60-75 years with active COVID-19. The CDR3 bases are TGTGCCAGCAGTTTGTACAGCCTCGAGCAGTACTTC. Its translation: CASSLYSLEQYF.